This T cell receptor (beta chain) was profiled in a study of cytomegalovirus exposure and HLA in healthy donors. Looking at the study overall: There were fewer than 130 million unique TCR beta sequences, drawn from about 190 million T cells, in an earlier analysis. In terms of ancestry, the Caucasian-associated cluster contained roughly 80% of the roughly 400 genotyped donors. Study-level results: Follow-up analysis later connected one missense variant in DCLRE1C with trimming of TCR beta V- and J-genes.

A multiplex PCR was run with 60 Vbeta primers and 13 Jbeta primers. TCRdb's table, derived via immunoSEQ multiplex PCR, lists solely in-frame clones and lacks some. The specimen's table records 75,000 to 95,000 clones. Notes on this clone: What it binds is unknown.

V gave up 4 bases and J gave up 6 bases; unmatched junction bases: 10. The CDR3 extends over 16 amino acids. Looked up from germline, CDR1 is SGHRS and CDR2 is YFSETQ. Material for sequencing was PBMCs. This TCR came from a woman aged 55-70 years in good health and CMV-seronegative. The chain carries TRBV5-1 and TRBJ2-1; 10 bases agree with TRBD2. CDR3 DNA: TGCGCCAGCAGCCCTACTACACTAGCGGGGTTCAATGAGCAGTTCTTC. Protein sequence: CASSPTTLAGFNEQFF.